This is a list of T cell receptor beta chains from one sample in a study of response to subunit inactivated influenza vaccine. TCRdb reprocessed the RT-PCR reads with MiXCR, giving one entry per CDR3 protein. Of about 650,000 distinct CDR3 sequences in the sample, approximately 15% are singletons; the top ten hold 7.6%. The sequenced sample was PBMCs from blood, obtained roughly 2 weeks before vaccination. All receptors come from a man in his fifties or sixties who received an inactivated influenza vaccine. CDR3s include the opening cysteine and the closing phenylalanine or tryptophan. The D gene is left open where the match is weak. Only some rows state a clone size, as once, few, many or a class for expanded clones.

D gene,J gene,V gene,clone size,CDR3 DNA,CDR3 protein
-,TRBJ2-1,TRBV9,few,TGTGCCAGCAGCGGTCTGGACTTTTACAATGAGCAGTTCTTC,CASSGLDFYNEQFF
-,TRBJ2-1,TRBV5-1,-,TGCGCCAGCAGCTCCGGGGACCCCGGGAATGAGCAGTTCTTC,CASSSGDPGNEQFF
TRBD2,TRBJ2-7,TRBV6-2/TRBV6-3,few,TGTGCCAGCAGTCTGACTAGCGGGAATTACGAGCAGTACTTC,CASSLTSGNYEQYF
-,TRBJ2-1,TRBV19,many,TGTGCCAGTACCGGGGGCTCCTACAATGAGCAGTTCTTC,CASTGGSYNEQFF
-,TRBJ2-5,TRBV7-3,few,TGTGCCAGCAGCTTTGGCAGCCAGGGGACCCAGTACTTC,CASSFGSQGTQYF
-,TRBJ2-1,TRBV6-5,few,TGTGCCAGCAGTTACTCGAATTTCTACAATGAGCAGTTCTTC,CASSYSNFYNEQFF
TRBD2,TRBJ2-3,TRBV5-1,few,TGCGCCAGCAGCAACCTAGCGGGAGATTTCAATACGCAGTATTTT,CASSNLAGDFNTQYF
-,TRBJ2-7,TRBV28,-,TGTGCCAGCAGTTTATACCTTTCCTACGAGCAGTACTTC,CASSLYLSYEQYF
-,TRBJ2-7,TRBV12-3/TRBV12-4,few,TGTGCCAGCAGTTTAGGGAAAAACTACGAGCAGTACTTC,CASSLGKNYEQYF
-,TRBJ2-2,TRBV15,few,TGTGCCACCAGCAGAGATCCGGGCCTCAAGGAAGGCGGGGAGCTGTTTTTT,CATSRDPGLKEGGELFF
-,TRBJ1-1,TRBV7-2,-,TGTGCCAGCAGCGAACCCCGAAGAGGGGCTTTCTTT,CASSEPRRGAFF
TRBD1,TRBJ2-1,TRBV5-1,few,TGCGCCAGCAGCTTGGAGATAGGGGGCGGCGGTGAGCAGTTCTTC,CASSLEIGGGGEQFF
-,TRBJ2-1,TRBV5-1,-,TGCGCCAGCAGCTTGGAGCAGGACAATGAGCAGTTCTTC,CASSLEQDNEQFF
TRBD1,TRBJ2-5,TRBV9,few,TGTGCCAGCAGCGCCAGACAGGGGTCGATGGAGACCCAGTACTTC,CASSARQGSMETQYF
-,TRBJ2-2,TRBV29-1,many,TGCAGCGTTGACCCCAGTAACACCGGGGAGCTGTTTTTT,CSVDPSNTGELFF
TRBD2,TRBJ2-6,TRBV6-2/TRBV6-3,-,TGTGCCAGCAGTTACTTGAACGGGGAGGGGCCAGACTCCGGGGCCAACGTCCTGACTTTC,CASSYLNGEGPDSGANVLTF
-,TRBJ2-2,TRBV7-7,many,TGTGCCAGCAGCCCAGACAGCGAGGGTTCGGGGGAGCTGTTTTTT,CASSPDSEGSGELFF
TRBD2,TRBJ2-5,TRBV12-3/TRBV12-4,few,TGTGCCAGCAGCCCAACTAGCGGGGCCATGGCCCAGTACTTC,CASSPTSGAMAQYF
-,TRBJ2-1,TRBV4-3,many,TGCGCCAGCAGCCAAGATCTCCGTAATGAGCAGTTCTTC,CASSQDLRNEQFF
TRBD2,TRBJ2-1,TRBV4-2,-,TGTGCCAGCAGCCAACACTTCCTAGCGGGGATCTCCTACAATGAGCAGTTCTTC,CASSQHFLAGISYNEQFF
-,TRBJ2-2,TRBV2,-,TGTGCCAGCAGAAAGGAGCCGGGACTCATCACCGGGGAGCTGTTTTTT,CASRKEPGLITGELFF
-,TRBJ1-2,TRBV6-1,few,TGTGCCAGCAGCCGAAGAGGGCAAGGAGGCTACACCTTC,CASSRRGQGGYTF
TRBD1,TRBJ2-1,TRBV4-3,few,TGCGCCAGCAGCCTCGGGACAGGGGATTACAATGAGCAGTTCTTC,CASSLGTGDYNEQFF
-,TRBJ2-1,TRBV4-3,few,TGCGCCAGCAGCCAAGATAGTGGCAGTTCCTCCTACAATGAGCAGTTCTTC,CASSQDSGSSSYNEQFF
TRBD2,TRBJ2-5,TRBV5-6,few,TGTGCCAGCAGCATGTTTCAGCGGGGGGGCTTGGAGACCCAGTACTTC,CASSMFQRGGLETQYF
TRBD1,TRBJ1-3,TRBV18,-,TGTGCCAGCTCCAGCCGAAGGCCGGACAGGAACTCTGGAAACACCATATATTTT,CASSSRRPDRNSGNTIYF